This T cell receptor beta chain was recorded in a study of molecular identifiers for immune sequencing clone quantification. Whole-study results and caveats: Effector cells had over 98% of their molecules in clones above 20 RNA copies, while naive cells had under 1%.

The CDR3 has 19 residues. Germline V CDR1 and CDR2: LGHNA, YSLEER. As regards this clonotype: Its target is unknown. The germline gene is not matched at one end of the junction; a read error may be the cause.

MiXCR, applied by TCRdb to the PCR reads, yields one record per CDR3 protein. Of some 680,000 distinct CDR3 sequences detected, roughly 27% appear once; the ten largest clones hold approximately 0.75%. This receptor was identified in a human donor in good health. Some libraries in this study had Jurkat cell RNA spiked in. The sequenced material came from naive CD8+ T cells from blood, with Jurkat cell RNA spiked in. Subset noted: FACS-sorted CD8+CD4-CCR7+CD45RA+ naive T cells. The V and J genes are TRBV4-3 and TRBJ2-1, with TRBD2 matching 12 bases. CDR3 protein: CASGQDWLAGGPGYNEQFF. CDR3 bases: TGCGCCAGCGGCCAAGATTGGCTAGCGGGAGGGCCGGGCTACAATGAGCAGTTCTTC.